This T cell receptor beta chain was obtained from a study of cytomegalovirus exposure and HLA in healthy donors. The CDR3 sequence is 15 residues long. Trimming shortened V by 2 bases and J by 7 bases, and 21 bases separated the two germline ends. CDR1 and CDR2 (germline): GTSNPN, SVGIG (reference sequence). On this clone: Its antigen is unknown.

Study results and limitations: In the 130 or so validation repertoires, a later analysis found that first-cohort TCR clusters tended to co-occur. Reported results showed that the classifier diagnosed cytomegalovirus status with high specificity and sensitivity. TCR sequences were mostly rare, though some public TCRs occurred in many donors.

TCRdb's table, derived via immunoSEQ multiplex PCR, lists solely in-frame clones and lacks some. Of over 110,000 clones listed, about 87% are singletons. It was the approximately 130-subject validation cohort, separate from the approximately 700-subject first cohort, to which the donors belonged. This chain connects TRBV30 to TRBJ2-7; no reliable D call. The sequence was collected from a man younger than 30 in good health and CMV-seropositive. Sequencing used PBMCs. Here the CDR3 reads CAWSSSGRVFDEQYF. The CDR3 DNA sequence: TGTGCCTGGAGTTCTTCTGGCCGGGTTTTTGATGAGCAGTACTTC. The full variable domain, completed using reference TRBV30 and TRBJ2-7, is SQTIHQWPATLVQPVGSPLSLECTVEGTSNPNLYWYRQAAGRGLQLLFYSVGIGQISSEVPQNLSASRPQDRQFILSSKKLLLSDSGFYLCAWSSSGRVFDEQYFGPGTRLTVT.